This TCR beta chain was sequenced during a study of shared clonotypes between healthy human individuals. Assay: immunoSEQ multiplex PCR; the TCRdb copy retains only in-frame clones and omits some. This repertoire shows 2 million to 2.5 million clones, less than 95% found once; its top ten account for more than 0.35%. The germline CDR1 and CDR2 sequences are MDHEN and SYDVKM. V shed 6 bases and J 3 bases; nucleotides not matched to a gene: 4. This CDR3 is built from 14 residues. General study findings and limits: Clonotype sharing levels among donors were expected to vary with sequencing depth. Against clonotypes common to all four donors, non-shared ones had lower generation probabilities.

In regard to this clone: Its antigen remains unidentified.

The sequence was obtained from a young man in good health. Some clones in this sample may be carry-over from other donors' samples. Sequencing used naive CD4+ T cells from PBMCs. Subset indicated: CD45RA+ positively selected. This chain uses TRBV28 with TRBJ2-7; TRBD1 matches 11 bases. The CDR3 region is CASSPGTGGYEQYF. The CDR3 DNA is TGTGCCAGCAGCCCCGGGACAGGGGGCTACGAGCAGTACTTC.